This TCR beta chain derives from a study of neurological immune-mediated disorders. TCRdb redid the calling of the 5' RACE reads with MiXCR, one entry per CDR3 protein. The profile covers roughly 70,000 distinct CDR3 sequences, with 5.2% appearing a single time and 2.8% taken by the ten largest. From germline, CDR1 is DFQATT and CDR2 SNEGSKA (reference sequence). Trimming removed 6 bases at V and 7 bases at J, with 22 bases between. This CDR3 is 14 amino acids long. The clonotype comes from a woman in her twenties or thirties with multiple sclerosis. The genes are TRBV20-1 and TRBJ2-7, with D hard to call. The specimen sequenced was PBMCs. In nucleotides, the CDR3 is TGCAGTGCGCCCATATCCGACGGCGTCAAAGAGCAGTACTTC. Translating gives CSAPISDGVKEQYF.